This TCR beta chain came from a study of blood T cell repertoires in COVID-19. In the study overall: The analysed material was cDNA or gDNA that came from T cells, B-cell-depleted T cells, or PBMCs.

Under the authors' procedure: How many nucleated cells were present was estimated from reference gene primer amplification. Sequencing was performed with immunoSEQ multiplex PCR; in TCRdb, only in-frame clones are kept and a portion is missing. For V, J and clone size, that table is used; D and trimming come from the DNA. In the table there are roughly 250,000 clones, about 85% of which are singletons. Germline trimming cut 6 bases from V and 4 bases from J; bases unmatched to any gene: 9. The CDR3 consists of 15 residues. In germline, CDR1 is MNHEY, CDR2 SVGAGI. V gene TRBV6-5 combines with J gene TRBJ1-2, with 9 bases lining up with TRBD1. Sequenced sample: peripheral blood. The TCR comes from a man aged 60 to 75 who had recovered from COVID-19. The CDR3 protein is CASSVQQGAGYGYTF. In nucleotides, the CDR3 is TGTGCCAGCAGCGTGCAACAGGGGGCAGGCTATGGCTACACCTTC.